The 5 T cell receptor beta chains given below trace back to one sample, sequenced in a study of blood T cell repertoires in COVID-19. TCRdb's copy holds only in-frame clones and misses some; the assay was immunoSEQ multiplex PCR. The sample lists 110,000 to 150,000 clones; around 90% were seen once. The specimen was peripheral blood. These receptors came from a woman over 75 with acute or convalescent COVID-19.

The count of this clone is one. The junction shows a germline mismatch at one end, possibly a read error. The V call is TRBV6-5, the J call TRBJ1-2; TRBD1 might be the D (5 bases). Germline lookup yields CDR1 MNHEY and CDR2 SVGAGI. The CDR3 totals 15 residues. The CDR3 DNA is TGTGCCAGCAGTTACTCGATGACGGGACTCTATGTCTACACCTTC. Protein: CASSYSMTGLYVYTF.

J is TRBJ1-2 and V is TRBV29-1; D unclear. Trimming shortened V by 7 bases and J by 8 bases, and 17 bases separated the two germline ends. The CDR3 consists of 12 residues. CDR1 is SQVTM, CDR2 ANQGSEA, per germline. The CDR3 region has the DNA TGCAGCGCAAGCGAAATATTTGACGGCTACACCTTC. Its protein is CSASEIFDGYTF.

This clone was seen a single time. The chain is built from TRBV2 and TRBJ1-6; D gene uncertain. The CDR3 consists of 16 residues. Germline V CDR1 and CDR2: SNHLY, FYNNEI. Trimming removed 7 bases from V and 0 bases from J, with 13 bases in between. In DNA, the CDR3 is TGTGCCAGCACTGGAACGGGAGCCTCCTATAATTCACCCCTCCACTTT. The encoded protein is CASTGTGASYNSPLHF.

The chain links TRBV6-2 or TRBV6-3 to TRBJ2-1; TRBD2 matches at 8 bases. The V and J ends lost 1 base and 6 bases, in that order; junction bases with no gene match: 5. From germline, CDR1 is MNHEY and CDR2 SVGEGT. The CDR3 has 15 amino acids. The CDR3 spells CASSYWASGSNEQFF. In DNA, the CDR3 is TGTGCCAGCAGTTACTGGGCTAGCGGGTCCAATGAGCAGTTCTTC.

CDR3 DNA sequence: TGTGCCAGCAGTGTGTATACAGGGGGAGCCGGCTACACCTTC. Protein sequence: CASSVYTGGAGYTF. The chain is built from TRBV2 and TRBJ1-2; 8 bases match TRBD1. CDR1 is SNHLY and CDR2 is FYNNEI in the germline V gene. V lost 4 bases to trimming and J lost 8 bases; unmatched junction nucleotides: 9. The CDR3 spans 14 residues.